This passage covers 3 T cell receptor beta chains from one sample sequenced in a study of blood T cell repertoires in COVID-19. Here immunoSEQ multiplex PCR was the method, and the copy in TCRdb shows in-frame clones only, minus some. This repertoire shows roughly 380,000 clones, around nine tenths found once; its top ten account for roughly 1.5%. The source material was peripheral blood. The receptors were sampled from a woman between 35 and 50 years old with COVID-19, enrolled during active disease.

J is TRBJ1-1 and V is TRBV7-9; 11 nucleotides line up with TRBD1. CDR1 is SEHNR, CDR2 FQNEAQ, per germline (reference sequence). CDR3 length: 14 residues. V was pared by 5 bases and J by 6 bases, with 5 bases of the junction left unmatched. The CDR3 is CASSRDRGSAEAFF. CDR3 in DNA: TGTGCCAGCAGCAGGGACAGGGGGAGCGCTGAAGCTTTCTTT.

This clone has just one count. The chain carries TRBV7-2 and TRBJ1-1; 7 bases are a match to TRBD1. In germline, CDR1 is SGHTA, CDR2 FQGNSA. V lost 3 bases to trimming and J lost 1 base; unmatched junction nucleotides: 11. The length of the CDR3 is 17 residues. CDR3 sequence (DNA): TGTGCCAGCAGCTTGCCGATAAAGGGGGCGAGGAACACTGAAGCTTTCTTT. Translating it yields CASSLPIKGARNTEAFF. Filled out from reference TRBV7-2 and TRBJ1-1, the complete variable domain reads GAGVSQSPSNKVTEKGKDVELRCDPISGHTALYWYRQSLGQGLEFLIYFQGNSAPDKSGLPSDRFSAERTGGSVSTLTIQRTQQEDSAVYLCASSLPIKGARNTEAFFGQGTRLTVV.

The rearrangement links TRBV27 to TRBJ1-1; the D is unclear. The CDR3 contains 15 residues. The germline V gene has CDR1 MNHEY and CDR2 SMNVEV (reference sequence). V dropped 2 bases and J dropped 4 bases, with 14 bases sitting between them. The CDR3 protein is CASSLGVGGFTEAFF. Written as DNA, the CDR3 is TGTGCCAGCAGTTTAGGGGTAGGAGGTTTCACTGAAGCTTTCTTT.